Sequencing of this T cell receptor beta chain was carried out in a study of beta chain features in type 1 diabetes. Across the study: The study found patients and healthy donors alike in age, gender and cell yields. The examined sorted cells totaled 107,917,701 across samples. The study, taken as a whole, reports: Shortening of TCRB CDR3s, moderate but significant, appeared in all four CD4+ subsets of Type 1 diabetes patients.

Germline CDR1 is PRHDT and CDR2 is FYEKMQ (reference sequence). This CDR3 is built from 17 residues. Trimming stripped 6 bases from V and 6 bases from J, with 21 bases between. On this clone itself: Its specificity is unknown.

The study reverse transcribed the entire isolated RNA, so it sequenced expressed TCRB transcripts. Sequenced by immunoSEQ multiplex PCR; TCRdb stores in-frame clones only, minus some. The repertoire includes roughly 300,000 clones, 13% to 15% of them detected once, and roughly 6.7% sits in the top ten. Staining for CD45RO/CCR7/CD25/CD127/CD95/CD27 allowed sorting of CD4+ naive, central memory, regulatory and stem cell-like memory cells. The material sequenced was central memory CD4+ T cells from blood. This chain connects TRBV13 to TRBJ1-6, with D possibly being TRBD1 (5 bases). This TCR came from a man aged 30 to 45 in good health. The CDR3 DNA reads as TGTGCCAGCAGTCCGTCGTGGGGGTCGGTGGGTAATTCACCCCTCCACTTT. This encodes CASSPSWGSVGNSPLHF.